This T cell receptor (beta chain) comes out of a study of monozygotic twins with cystic fibrosis. Comment on this clone: What it binds is not known.

The CDR3 is 13 amino acids. CDR1 MGHRA and CDR2 YSYEKL come from the germline V gene. V was clipped by 2 bases and J by 5 bases, with 7 bases between them. Study-level results: In 13 of 16 pairs, V gene usage was closest to the co-twin's. Shared CDR3 numbers were not associated with age, concordance or severity.

Clones were sequenced by immunoSEQ multiplex PCR, and TCRdb holds only the in-frame ones, with some missing. The sample lists approximately 9,700 clones; about 89% were seen once. Input material: blood. The V call is TRBV4-1, the J call TRBJ1-5; no clear D. The source of this sequence is a boy between 2 and 10 years old with cystic fibrosis. Here the CDR3 DNA reads TGCGCCAGCAGCCAAAACTGGGATCAGCCCCAGCATTTT. This encodes CASSQNWDQPQHF.